The present T cell receptor beta chain was sequenced within a study of OX40 agonist ivuxolimab in advanced cancers. Looking at the study overall: Patients received ivuxolimab, an agonistic anti-OX40 (CD134) antibody.

The protocol was immunoSEQ multiplex PCR, while the TCRdb copy is restricted to in-frame clones and leaves out a portion. The sample comprises 80,000 or so clones, more than 80% of which are singletons, and roughly 2.5% rests with the top ten. Trimming left V 4 bases short and J 5 bases short, with 9 bases between. The CDR3 has 13 amino acids. Germline V gene lookup returns CDR1 ENHRY and CDR2 SYGVKD. This specimen was CD4+ or CD8+ T cells sorted from blood, taken in a trial of the OX40 agonist ivuxolimab. The receptor's source is an adult with an advanced solid tumor such as melanoma, head and neck, liver or kidney cancer. The rearrangement uses TRBV10-3 and TRBJ1-5; a possible D gene is TRBD1 (6 bases). The CDR3 DNA is TGTGCCATCAGTGGGGGGGGCGATCAGCCCCAGCATTTT. Its protein product is CAISGGGDQPQHF.